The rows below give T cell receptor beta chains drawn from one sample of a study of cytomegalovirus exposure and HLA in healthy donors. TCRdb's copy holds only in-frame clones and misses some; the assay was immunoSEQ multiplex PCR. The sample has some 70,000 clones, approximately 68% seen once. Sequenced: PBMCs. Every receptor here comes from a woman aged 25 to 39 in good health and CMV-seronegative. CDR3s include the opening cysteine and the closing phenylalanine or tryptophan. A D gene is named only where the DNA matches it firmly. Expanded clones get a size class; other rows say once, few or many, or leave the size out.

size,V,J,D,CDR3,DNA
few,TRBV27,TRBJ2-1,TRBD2,CASLAGGIYNEQFF,TGTGCCAGCTTAGCGGGGGGGATTTACAATGAGCAGTTCTTC
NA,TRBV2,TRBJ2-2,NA,CASSVEAPTNTGELFF,TGTGCCAGCAGCGTAGAAGCGCCCACGAACACCGGGGAGCTGTTTTTT
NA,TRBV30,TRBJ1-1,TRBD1,CAWSVVRTGNTEAFF,TGTGCCTGGAGTGTAGTTCGGACAGGGAACACTGAAGCTTTCTTT
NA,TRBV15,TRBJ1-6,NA,CATSRDPGVSPLHF,TGTGCCACCAGCAGAGATCCCGGGGTTTCACCCCTCCACTTT
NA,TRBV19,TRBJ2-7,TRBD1,CASSRAGQGSYEQYF,TGTGCCAGTAGCCGGGCGGGACAGGGTTCGTACGAGCAGTACTTC
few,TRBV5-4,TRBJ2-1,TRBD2,CASSKPGLAFNEQFF,TGTGCCAGCAGCAAACCGGGACTAGCGTTCAATGAGCAGTTCTTC
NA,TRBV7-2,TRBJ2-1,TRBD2,CASSSGTSGGGTYNEQFF,TGTGCCAGCAGCTCCGGGACTAGCGGGGGAGGGACCTACAATGAGCAGTTCTTC
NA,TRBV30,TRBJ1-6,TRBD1,CAWGDLGQGWSPLHF,TGTGCCTGGGGTGACCTGGGACAGGGGTGGTCACCCCTCCACTTT
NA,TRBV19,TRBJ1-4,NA,CASRPPPKGERWVYEKLFF,TGTGCCAGCCGTCCCCCCCCGAAGGGGGAGCGGTGGGTTTATGAAAAACTGTTTTTT
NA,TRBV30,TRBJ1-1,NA,CAWRPITGSVTEAFF,TGTGCCTGGAGACCAATAACAGGGTCGGTCACTGAAGCTTTCTTT
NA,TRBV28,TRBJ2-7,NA,CASSNGETTYEQYF,TGTGCCAGCAGTAATGGGGAGACAACCTACGAGCAGTACTTC
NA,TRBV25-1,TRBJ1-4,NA,CASTDGTGRDEKLFF,TGTGCCAGCACCGACGGAACAGGGAGAGATGAAAAACTGTTTTTT
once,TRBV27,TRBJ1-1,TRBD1,CASSLVTGGNTEAFF,TGTGCCAGCAGTTTGGTCACAGGGGGGAACACTGAAGCTTTCTTT
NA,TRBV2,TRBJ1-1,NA,CASSEWTTNTEAFF,TGTGCCAGCAGTGAATGGACAACGAACACTGAAGCTTTCTTT
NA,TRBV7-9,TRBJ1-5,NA,CASSLVGGPQPQHF,TGTGCCAGCAGCTTAGTGGGAGGGCCCCAGCCCCAGCATTTT
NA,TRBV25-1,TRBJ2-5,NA,CASSEVSPGGETQYF,TGTGCCAGCAGTGAAGTTTCTCCCGGGGGAGAGACCCAGTACTTC
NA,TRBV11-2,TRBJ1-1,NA,CASSLVGGGTEAFF,TGTGCCAGCAGCTTAGTTGGCGGAGGCACTGAAGCTTTCTTT
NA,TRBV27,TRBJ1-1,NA,CASSIQGGNTEAFF,TGTGCCAGCAGTATCCAGGGAGGGAACACTGAAGCTTTCTTT
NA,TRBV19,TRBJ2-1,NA,CASKNGEQFF,TGTGCCAGTAAGAACGGTGAGCAGTTCTTC
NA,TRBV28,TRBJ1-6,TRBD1,CASRRDSSNNSPLHF,TGTGCCAGCAGAAGGGACAGTTCTAATAATTCACCCCTCCACTTT
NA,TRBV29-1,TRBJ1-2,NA,CSVDSPITGYGYTF,TGCAGCGTTGATTCGCCCATAACCGGCTATGGCTACACCTTC
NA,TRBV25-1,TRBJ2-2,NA,CASSPRGRGIGELFF,TGTGCCAGCAGTCCTCGAGGGAGGGGGATCGGGGAGCTGTTTTTT
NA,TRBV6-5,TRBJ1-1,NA,CASRPQLGEAFF,TGTGCCAGCCGTCCACAGTTGGGTGAAGCTTTCTTT
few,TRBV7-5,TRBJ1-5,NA,CASSPPADNQPQHF,TGTGCCAGCAGCCCACCAGCGGACAATCAGCCCCAGCATTTT
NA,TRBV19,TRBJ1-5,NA,CASRQWVQGGGQPQHF,TGTGCCAGTAGGCAATGGGTCCAGGGAGGGGGTCAGCCCCAGCATTTT
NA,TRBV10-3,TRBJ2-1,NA,CAISEQDIEQFF,TGTGCCATCAGTGAACAGGATATTGAGCAGTTCTTC
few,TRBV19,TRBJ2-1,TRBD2,CASSAPGLAGGGEQFF,TGTGCCAGTAGTGCCCCAGGACTAGCGGGGGGTGGTGAGCAGTTCTTC
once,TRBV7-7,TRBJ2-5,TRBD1,CASSTGTGGQETQYF,TGTGCTAGCAGCACAGGGACAGGGGGGCAAGAGACCCAGTACTTC
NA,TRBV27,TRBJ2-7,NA,CASSSLAREQYF,TGTGCCAGCAGTTCACTAGCTCGCGAGCAGTACTTC
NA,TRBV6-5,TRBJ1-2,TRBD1,CASSYSDRGDYGYTF,TGTGCCAGCAGTTACTCCGACAGGGGGGACTATGGCTACACCTTC
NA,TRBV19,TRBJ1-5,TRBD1,CASKGQRNQPQHF,TGTGCCAGCAAGGGACAGCGCAATCAGCCCCAGCATTTT
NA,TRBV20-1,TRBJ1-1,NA,CSASMTETAFF,TGCAGTGCTAGTATGACAGAGACAGCTTTCTTT
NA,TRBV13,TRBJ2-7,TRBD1,CASSHRDRVVLEQYF,TGTGCCAGCAGCCACCGGGACAGGGTCGTCCTCGAGCAGTACTTC